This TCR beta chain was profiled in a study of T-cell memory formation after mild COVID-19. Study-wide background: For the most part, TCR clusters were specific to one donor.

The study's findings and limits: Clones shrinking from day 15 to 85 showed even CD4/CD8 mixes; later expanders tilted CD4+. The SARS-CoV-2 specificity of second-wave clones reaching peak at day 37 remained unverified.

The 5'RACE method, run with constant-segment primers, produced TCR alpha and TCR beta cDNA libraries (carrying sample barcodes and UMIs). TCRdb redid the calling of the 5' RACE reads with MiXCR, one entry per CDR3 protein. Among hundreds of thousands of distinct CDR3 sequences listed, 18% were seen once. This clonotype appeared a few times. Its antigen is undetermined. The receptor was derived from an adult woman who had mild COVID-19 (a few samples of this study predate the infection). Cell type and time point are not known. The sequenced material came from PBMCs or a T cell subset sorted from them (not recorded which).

CDR3 sequence: CASSPLAGRSTDTQYF. The CDR3 region has the DNA TGTGCCAGCAGTCCTCTAGCGGGTCGCAGCACAGATACGCAGTATTTT. The gene calls are TRBV7-2 and TRBJ2-3; 8 bases are a match to TRBD2. Germline lookup yields CDR1 SGHTA and CDR2 FQGNSA. There are 16 residues in the CDR3. Unmatched junction bases numbered 8, after V lost 6 bases and J lost 0 bases.